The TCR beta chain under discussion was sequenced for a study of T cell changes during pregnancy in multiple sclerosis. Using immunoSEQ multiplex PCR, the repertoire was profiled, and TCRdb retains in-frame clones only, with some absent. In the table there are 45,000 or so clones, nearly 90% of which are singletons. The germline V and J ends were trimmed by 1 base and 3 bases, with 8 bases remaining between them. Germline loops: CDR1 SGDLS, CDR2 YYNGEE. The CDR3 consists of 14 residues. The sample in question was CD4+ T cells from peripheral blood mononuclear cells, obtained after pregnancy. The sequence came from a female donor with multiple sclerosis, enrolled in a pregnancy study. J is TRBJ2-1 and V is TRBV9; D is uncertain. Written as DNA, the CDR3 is TGTGCCAGCAGCGTAAGTACTAACTACAATGAGCAGTTCTTC. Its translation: CASSVSTNYNEQFF.